This T cell receptor (beta chain) originates from a study of cytomegalovirus exposure and HLA in healthy donors. Study-wide findings and caveats: In an earlier analysis, in 620 or so donors, most V segments appeared productive either ~87% or ~30% of the time.

The PCR used 60 Vbeta and 13 Jbeta primers. Using immunoSEQ multiplex PCR, the repertoire was profiled, and TCRdb retains in-frame clones only, with some absent. The profile shows about 130,000 clones, about 85% of them singletons. The length of the CDR3 is 15 residues. V lost 7 bases and J 1 base, leaving 14 bases between the germline ends. Germline CDR1 and CDR2: LNHDA and SQIVND (reference sequence). Comments on this clone: Its antigen remains unknown.

The source of this sequence is a boy between 10 and 17 years old in good health and CMV-seronegative. The gene calls are TRBV19 and TRBJ1-5; D might be TRBD1 (5 bases). Sample: PBMCs. The chain's CDR3 is CASNPGRGSNQPQHF. The CDR3 DNA is TGTGCCAGTAATCCGGGACGGGGGAGCAATCAGCCCCAGCATTTT. The entire variable domain, with the rest obtained from reference TRBV19 and TRBJ1-5, is as follows: DGGITQSPKYLFRKEGQNVTLSCEQNLNHDAMYWYRQDPGQGLRLIYYSQIVNDFQKGDIAEGYSVSREKKESFPLTVTSAQKNPTAFYLCASNPGRGSNQPQHFGDGTRLSIL.